This T cell receptor beta chain originates from a study of identical twins. From the 5' RACE reads, TCRdb called clonotypes with MiXCR, one entry per CDR3 protein. This sample has some 600,000 distinct CDR3 sequences, with just over 7% found just once. The CDR3 totals 15 residues. V lost 5 bases to trimming and J lost 0 bases, with 11 bases between them. The germline gives CDR1 SEHNR, CDR2 FQNEAQ (reference sequence). The sample was also linked to a second study, of yellow fever vaccine responses in identical twins.

The sequence derives from a young woman in good health. V and J are TRBV7-9 and TRBJ2-1; D is possibly TRBD2 (6 bases). Sequencing was carried out using PBMCs. The DNA for the CDR3 is TGTGCCAGCAGCCAGGGACTCACCTCCTACAATGAGCAGTTCTTC. Amino acids: CASSQGLTSYNEQFF. The full variable domain, with the rest looked up from reference TRBV7-9 and TRBJ2-1, is DTGVSQNPRHKITKRGQNVTFRCDPISEHNRLYWYRQTLGQGPEFLTYFQNEAQLEKSRLLSDRFSAERPKGSFSTLEIQRTEQGDSAMYLCASSQGLTSYNEQFFGPGTRLTVL.